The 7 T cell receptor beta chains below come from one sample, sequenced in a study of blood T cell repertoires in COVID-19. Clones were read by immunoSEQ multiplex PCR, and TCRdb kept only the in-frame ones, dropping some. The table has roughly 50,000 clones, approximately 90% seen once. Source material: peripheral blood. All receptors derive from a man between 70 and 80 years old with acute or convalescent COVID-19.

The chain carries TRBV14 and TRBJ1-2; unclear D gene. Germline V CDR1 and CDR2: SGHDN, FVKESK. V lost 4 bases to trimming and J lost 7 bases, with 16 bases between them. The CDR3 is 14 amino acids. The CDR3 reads CASSPNLPPLGYTF. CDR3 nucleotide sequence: TGTGCCAGCAGCCCTAATCTTCCCCCTCTTGGCTACACCTTC.

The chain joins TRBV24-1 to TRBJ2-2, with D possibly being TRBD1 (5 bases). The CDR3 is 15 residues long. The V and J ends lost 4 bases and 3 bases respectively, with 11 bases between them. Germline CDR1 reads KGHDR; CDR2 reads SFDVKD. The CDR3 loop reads CATSDTTAYTGELFF. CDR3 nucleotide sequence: TGTGCCACCAGTGACACGACAGCCTACACCGGGGAGCTGTTTTTT.

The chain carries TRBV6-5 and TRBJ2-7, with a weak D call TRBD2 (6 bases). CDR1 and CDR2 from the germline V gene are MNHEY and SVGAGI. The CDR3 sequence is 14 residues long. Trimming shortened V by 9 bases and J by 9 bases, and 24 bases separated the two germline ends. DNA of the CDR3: TGTGCCAGTACCCAGGGCGCCGGGGGTACACGGCAGTACTTC. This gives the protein CASTQGAGGTRQYF.

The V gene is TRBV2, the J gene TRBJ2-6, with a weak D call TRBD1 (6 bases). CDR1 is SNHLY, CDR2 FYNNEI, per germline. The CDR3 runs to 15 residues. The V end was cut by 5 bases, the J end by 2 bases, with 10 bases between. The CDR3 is CASSNQGPGANVLTF. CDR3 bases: TGTGCCAGCAGTAATCAGGGGCCTGGGGCCAACGTCCTGACTTTC.

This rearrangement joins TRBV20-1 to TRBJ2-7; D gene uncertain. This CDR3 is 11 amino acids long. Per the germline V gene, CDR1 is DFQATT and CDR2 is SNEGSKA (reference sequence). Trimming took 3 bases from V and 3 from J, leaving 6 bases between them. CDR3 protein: CSASDHYEQYF. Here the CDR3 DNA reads TGCAGTGCTAGTGACCACTACGAGCAGTACTTC.

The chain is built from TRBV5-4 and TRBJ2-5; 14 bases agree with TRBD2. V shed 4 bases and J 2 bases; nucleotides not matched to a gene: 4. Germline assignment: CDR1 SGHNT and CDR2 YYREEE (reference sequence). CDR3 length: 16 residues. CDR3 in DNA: TGTGCCAGCAGCCAGGGGACTAGCGGGGGACAAGAGACCCAGTACTTC. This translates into CASSQGTSGGQETQYF.

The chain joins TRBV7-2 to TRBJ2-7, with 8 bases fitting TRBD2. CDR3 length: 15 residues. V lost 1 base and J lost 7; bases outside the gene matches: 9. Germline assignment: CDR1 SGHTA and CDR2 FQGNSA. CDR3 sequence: CASSLVRGGPTEQYF. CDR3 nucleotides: TGTGCCAGCAGCTTAGTACGGGGGGGCCCCACTGAGCAGTACTTC.